Each of the 23 T cell receptor beta chains below was sequenced from the same sample in a study of cytomegalovirus exposure and HLA in healthy donors. In the PCR, 60 Vbeta and 13 Jbeta primers were used. Only in-frame clones appear in the TCRdb table, and some are missing; sequencing was by immunoSEQ multiplex PCR. Here the sample spans under 300,000 clones, nearly 95% being singletons. Sequencing was carried out using PBMCs. These TCRs come from a girl aged 2 to 9 in good health and CMV-seronegative.

The chain combines TRBV5-6 with TRBJ2-7; a weak D match, TRBD1 (6 bases). The germline V gene encodes CDR1 SGHDT and CDR2 YYEEEE. Between the trimmed V and J ends, which lost 1 base and 2 bases, there was a span of 10 bases. The CDR3 runs to 14 residues. The CDR3 DNA reads TGTGCCAGCAGCTTGTGGGGGCTCGCCTACGAGCAGTACTTC. Translation gives CASSLWGLAYEQYF.

V usage is TRBV30 and J usage is TRBJ2-5; tentatively, D is TRBD1 (6 bases). V lost 4 bases to trimming and J lost 5 bases, with 14 bases between them. Germline V lookup: CDR1 GTSNPN, CDR2 SVGIG (reference sequence). The length of the CDR3 is 13 residues. The CDR3 nucleotides read TGTGCCTGGAATGAGGGGACAAGGGAGACCCAGTACTTC. Protein: CAWNEGTRETQYF.

This clone has only one observation. The genes are TRBV5-4 and TRBJ2-7; tentatively, D is TRBD1 (6 bases). Trimming left V 4 bases short and J 3 bases short, with 8 bases between. Germline CDR1 SGHNT, CDR2 YYREEE (reference sequence). This CDR3 has 12 amino acids. The CDR3 is CASSAQGYEQYF. The CDR3 bases are TGTGCCAGCAGCGCACAGGGCTACGAGCAGTACTTC.

This chain joins TRBV10-3 and TRBJ2-7; 8 bases agree with TRBD2. From germline, CDR1 is ENHRY and CDR2 SYGVKD. With 2 bases clipped from V and 4 bases from J, the junction kept 7 bases outside the gene matches. The CDR3 runs 15 residues. Here the CDR3 reads CAISEPVGRAYEQYF. The CDR3 region has the DNA TGTGCCATCAGTGAGCCCGTCGGGAGGGCTTACGAGCAGTACTTC.

This rearrangement joins TRBV6-1 to TRBJ1-1, with a possible D match to TRBD1 (5 bases). Germline CDR1 MNHNS, CDR2 SASEGT. The V and J ends lost 1 base and 4 bases respectively, with 10 bases between them. This CDR3 comprises 14 residues. The DNA for the CDR3 is TGTGCCAGCAGTGAAGGGTGGGGGGTCACTGAAGCTTTCTTT. Translated, it gives CASSEGWGVTEAFF.

This chain links TRBV6-1 with TRBJ1-5, with TRBD1 matching 7 bases. The length of the CDR3 is 16 residues. Germline V gene data show CDR1 as MNHNS and CDR2 as SASEGT. V lost 0 bases, J lost 6 bases, and 8 bases stayed unmatched. The CDR3 loop reads CASSEAIGGMGQPQHF. The CDR3 DNA reads TGTGCCAGCAGTGAAGCGATAGGGGGCATGGGTCAGCCCCAGCATTTT.

The rearrangement uses TRBV7-8 and TRBJ1-2; 7 bases agree with TRBD1. J gave up 4 bases and V 4 bases, and 6 bases lay outside the gene matches. Germline CDR1 reads SGHVS; CDR2 reads FQNEAQ. CDR3 length: 14 residues. The CDR3 here is CASSSGGDVYGYTF. The CDR3 DNA reads TGTGCCAGCAGCTCAGGGGGAGACGTCTATGGCTACACCTTC. The whole variable domain, remainder taken from reference TRBV7-8 and TRBJ1-2, is GAGVSQSPRYKVAKRGQDVALRCDPISGHVSLFWYQQALGQGPEFLTYFQNEAQLDKSGLPSDRFFAERPEGSVSTLKIQRTQQEDSAVYLCASSSGGDVYGYTFGSGTRLTVV.

V is TRBV27 and J is TRBJ2-7, with a weak D call TRBD1 (6 bases). CDR1 and CDR2 from the germline V gene are MNHEY and SMNVEV (reference sequence). CDR3 size: 14 residues. Trimming cost V 6 bases and J 2 bases, with 14 bases left between them. The DNA for the CDR3 is TGTGCCAGCAGCCCCGACAGGAAGACCTACGAGCAGTACTTC. This translates into CASSPDRKTYEQYF.

This chain connects TRBV19 to TRBJ2-1, with 9 bases matching TRBD2. CDR1 is LNHDA, CDR2 SQIVND, per germline (reference sequence). V shed 10 bases and J 4 bases; nucleotides not matched to a gene: 8. The CDR3 runs 14 residues. CDR3 sequence reads: CATSAGGLYNEQFF. CDR3 nucleotide sequence: TGTGCCACCTCAGCGGGAGGACTTTACAATGAGCAGTTCTTC.

The chain employs TRBV4-2 and TRBJ2-1, with 11 bases identical to TRBD2. Germline loops: CDR1 LGHNA, CDR2 YNFKEQ. V shed 0 bases, J shed 4 bases, and the junction held 2 bases outside the gene matches. The CDR3 contains 16 residues. The DNA for the CDR3 is TGTGCCAGCAGCCAAGAGGGACTAGCGGTTTACAATGAGCAGTTCTTC. It is translated as CASSQEGLAVYNEQFF.

This sequence joins TRBV2 and TRBJ2-3; weak D call: TRBD1 (6 bases). Trimming took off 0 bases at V and 6 bases at J, with 10 bases between the two ends. The CDR3 runs 14 residues. The germline gives CDR1 SNHLY, CDR2 FYNNEI. CDR3 coding DNA: TGTGCCAGCAGTGAAGCGCTTAGGGGGGATACGCAGTATTTT. Translated, it gives CASSEALRGDTQYF. Based on the CDR3 plus reference TRBV2 and TRBJ2-3, the full variable domain is EPEVTQTPSHQVTQMGQEVILRCVPISNHLYFYWYRQILGQKVEFLVSFYNNEISEKSEIFDDQFSVERPDGSNFTLKIRSTKLEDSAMYFCASSEALRGDTQYFGPGTRLTVL.

The chain couples TRBV4-1 to TRBJ1-1, with D unclear. Germline V gene data show CDR1 as MGHRA and CDR2 as YSYEKL. V lost 0 bases and J lost 2, with 13 bases in between. The CDR3 length is 16 residues. Here the CDR3 DNA reads TGCGCCAGCAGCCAAGAAGATATTGGGCCCAACACTGAAGCTTTCTTT. This codes for CASSQEDIGPNTEAFF.

This clone was recorded once. The J gene is TRBJ1-1, the V gene TRBV6-6, with D possibly TRBD1 on 5 matching bases. Germline V gives CDR1 MNHNY, CDR2 SVGAGI (reference sequence). The CDR3 consists of 14 residues. Trimming pared 3 bases from V and 0 bases from J, leaving 8 bases between. Here the CDR3 reads CASSYGRVNTEAFF. The CDR3 bases are TGTGCCAGCAGTTATGGCAGGGTGAACACTGAAGCTTTCTTT.

Only a few counts were recorded for this clone. The J gene is TRBJ1-5, the V gene TRBV25-1; D is undetermined. CDR3 length: 15 residues. Germline lookup yields CDR1 MGHDK and CDR2 SYGVNS. With 3 bases removed from V and 6 bases from J, the gap between germline ends came to 15 bases. In DNA form, the CDR3 reads TGTGCCAGCAGTGATGCAGGAACCTTGGGTCAGCCCCAGCATTTT. It encodes CASSDAGTLGQPQHF.

The chain joins TRBV7-9 to TRBJ2-3; D is ambiguous. Germline V lookup: CDR1 SEHNR, CDR2 FQNEAQ (reference sequence). The CDR3 loop spans 16 amino acids. V lost 3 bases and J 5 bases, leaving 18 bases between the germline ends. CDR3 DNA: TGTGCCAGCAGCTTCATGAACCTCGACAATCAAGATACGCAGTATTTT. This codes for CASSFMNLDNQDTQYF.

The CDR3 sequence: CASSPMAGGAEEKLFF. The CDR3 DNA reads TGTGCCAGCTCACCGATGGCAGGGGGCGCGGAGGAAAAACTGTTTTTT. The V and J genes are TRBV18 and TRBJ1-4, with 8 positions matching TRBD1. The J segment lost 8 bases and the V segment lost 3 bases, leaving 11 bases of the junction unmatched. CDR3 length: 16 residues. The germline gives CDR1 KGHSH, CDR2 LQKENI.

The rearrangement uses TRBV28 and TRBJ1-5; weak D call: TRBD1 (6 bases). The CDR3 totals 15 residues. The V gene lost 2 bases and the J gene lost 7 bases, with 15 bases spanning the gap. The germline CDR1 and CDR2 sequences are MDHEN and SYDVKM. The CDR3 DNA reads TGTGCCAGCAGTTTAGGTTTCATGGGGGCCCAGCCCCAGCATTTT. Amino acids: CASSLGFMGAQPQHF.

This clone was seen only a few times. This sequence joins TRBV6-4 and TRBJ2-3; 10 bases agree with TRBD1. This CDR3 is built from 14 residues. V shed 6 bases and J 3 bases; nucleotides not matched to a gene: 3. CDR1 and CDR2 (germline): MRHNA, SNTAGT. CDR3 DNA sequence: TGTGCCAGCAGCGGGACAGGGGATACAGATACGCAGTATTTT. Protein sequence: CASSGTGDTDTQYF.

The rearrangement uses TRBV7-9 and TRBJ2-7; 11 bases agree with TRBD1. This CDR3 is 15 amino acids long. Germline V gene lookup returns CDR1 SEHNR and CDR2 FQNEAQ (reference sequence). After removal of 1 base from V and 4 bases from J, the junction contained 3 bases not matched to a gene. The CDR3 reads CASSLVGTGGYEQYF. CDR3 nucleotides: TGTGCCAGCAGCTTAGTCGGGACAGGGGGTTACGAGCAGTACTTC.

V is TRBV6-1 and J is TRBJ1-5; TRBD1 matches 9 bases. The germline V gene has CDR1 MNHNS and CDR2 SASEGT. The V and J ends lost 9 bases and 3 bases, in that order; junction bases with no gene match: 6. The CDR3 has 14 amino acids. CDR3 in amino acids: CASSQGAINQPQHF. The CDR3 DNA reads TGTGCCAGTTCACAGGGGGCTATCAATCAGCCCCAGCATTTT.

The chain uses TRBV20-1 and TRBJ1-4, with 7 positions matching TRBD1. The germline CDR1 and CDR2 sequences are DFQATT and SNEGSKA (reference sequence). Trimming at V came to 6 bases and at J to 8 bases, leaving 3 bases not matched to a gene. There are 11 residues in the CDR3. The CDR3 is CSARTGEKLFF. CDR3 sequence (DNA): TGCAGTGCGAGGACAGGAGAAAAACTGTTTTTT.

This chain uses TRBV5-1 with TRBJ2-2; D perhaps matches TRBD1 (5 bases). The V end was cut by 0 bases, the J end by 7 bases, with 19 bases between. This CDR3 region has 17 residues. The germline CDR1 and CDR2 sequences are SGHRS and YFSETQ. The CDR3 here is CASSLEGGRQGHGELFF. DNA of the CDR3: TGCGCCAGCAGCTTGGAGGGTGGACGGCAGGGTCACGGGGAGCTGTTTTTT.

This chain joins TRBV19 and TRBJ1-1; D gene unclear. The germline V gene encodes CDR1 LNHDA and CDR2 SQIVND (reference sequence). V was shortened by 8 bases and J by 3 bases, with 7 bases between the two germline ends. This CDR3 contains 11 residues. The CDR3 region is CASGAHTEAFF. The CDR3 DNA sequence: TGTGCCAGTGGAGCGCACACTGAAGCTTTCTTT.